This is a list of T cell receptor beta chains from one sample in a study of chemoradiotherapy in HPV16-positive cancers. The protocol was immunoSEQ multiplex PCR, while the TCRdb copy is restricted to in-frame clones and leaves out a portion. This table has 9,000 to 15,000 clones, around three fifths appearing once. Sampling was carried out from a patient who underwent chemoradiotherapy. The source is a human donor with HPV-associated anogenital cancer. CDR3s include the opening cysteine and the closing phenylalanine or tryptophan. A D gene is named only where the DNA matches it firmly. Rows give clone size only sometimes, using once, few, many, or a class for an expanded clone.

size: -; J: TRBJ2-4; D: -; V: TRBV7-9; CDR3: CATQTGSGNIQYF; DNA: TGTGCCACGCAGACAGGCAGTGGAAACATTCAGTACTTC
size: -; J: TRBJ1-2; D: -; V: TRBV2; CDR3: CASSGGTLNWGYTF; DNA: TGTGCCAGCAGTGGCGGGACGCTGAATTGGGGCTACACCTTC
size: -; J: TRBJ2-5; D: -; V: TRBV15; CDR3: CATSQDYVETQYF; DNA: TGTGCCACCAGCCAAGACTACGTGGAGACCCAGTACTTC
size: -; J: TRBJ2-2; D: -; V: TRBV5-4; CDR3: CASSLEGPGGELFF; DNA: TGTGCCAGCAGCTTGGAGGGCCCGGGCGGGGAGCTGTTTTTT
size: -; J: TRBJ2-3; D: -; V: TRBV10-3; CDR3: CAISLRAGGSDTQYF; DNA: TGTGCCATCAGTCTTCGGGCAGGTGGGTCAGATACGCAGTATTTT
size: -; J: TRBJ2-3; D: -; V: TRBV6-5; CDR3: CASSPSARDTQYF; DNA: TGTGCCAGCAGTCCCTCAGCAAGAGATACGCAGTATTTT
size: -; J: TRBJ1-5; D: -; V: TRBV7-2; CDR3: CASSRQRNQPQHF; DNA: TGTGCCAGCAGCAGACAGCGCAATCAGCCCCAGCATTTT
size: -; J: TRBJ1-1; D: -; V: TRBV27; CDR3: CASTGWATNTEAFF; DNA: TGTGCCAGTACAGGGTGGGCTACTAACACTGAAGCTTTCTTT
size: -; J: TRBJ1-4; D: -; V: TRBV30; CDR3: CAWGGNRGEKLFF; DNA: TGTGCCTGGGGGGGTAATCGGGGGGAAAAACTGTTTTTT
size: -; J: TRBJ2-7; D: -; V: TRBV27; CDR3: CASSSGIHEQYF; DNA: TGTGCCAGCAGCTCCGGGATCCACGAGCAGTACTTC
size: few; J: TRBJ2-1; D: -; V: TRBV7-2; CDR3: CASSEFGPGYNEQFF; DNA: TGTGCCAGCAGCGAATTTGGGCCCGGGTACAATGAGCAGTTCTTC
size: -; J: TRBJ2-1; D: -; V: TRBV7-2; CDR3: CASSLNSANEQFF; DNA: TGTGCCAGCAGCTTAAACAGTGCAAATGAGCAGTTCTTC
size: -; J: TRBJ2-5; D: -; V: TRBV28; CDR3: CASSELTGRDETQYF; DNA: TGTGCCAGCAGTGAGCTGACAGGGAGGGACGAGACCCAGTACTTC
size: once; J: TRBJ2-3; D: TRBD2; V: TRBV7-2; CDR3: CASSLTGGGQFTDTQYF; DNA: TGTGCCAGCAGCTTAACCGGGGGGGGTCAATTCACAGATACGCAGTATTTT
size: -; J: TRBJ1-2; D: -; V: TRBV25-1; CDR3: CASSGGADYGYTF; DNA: TGTGCCAGCAGTGGAGGGGCCGACTATGGCTACACCTTC
size: -; J: TRBJ2-2; D: TRBD2; V: TRBV9; CDR3: CASSVDVAGGVELFF; DNA: TGTGCCAGCAGCGTAGATGTAGCGGGTGGTGTGGAGCTGTTTTTT
size: -; J: TRBJ2-2; D: TRBD1; V: TRBV9; CDR3: CASSVATGGKNTGELFF; DNA: TGTGCCAGCAGCGTAGCTACAGGGGGGAAGAACACCGGGGAGCTGTTTTTT
size: medium-sized; J: TRBJ1-2; D: -; V: TRBV27; CDR3: CATREARGYGYTF; DNA: TGTGCCACCCGGGAGGCTCGGGGATATGGCTACACCTTC
size: -; J: TRBJ2-3; D: -; V: TRBV4-2; CDR3: CASSQDHGGTQYF; DNA: TGTGCCAGCAGCCAAGATCATGGGGGTACGCAGTATTTT
size: few; J: TRBJ1-2; D: -; V: TRBV9; CDR3: CASSVAGNRDGYTF; DNA: TGTGCCAGCAGCGTAGCTGGGAATAGGGATGGCTACACCTTC
size: -; J: TRBJ2-4; D: -; V: TRBV6-6; CDR3: CASSYGQPAKNIQYF; DNA: TGTGCCAGCAGTTACGGGCAGCCAGCCAAAAACATTCAGTACTTC
size: -; J: TRBJ1-4; D: -; V: TRBV4-2; CDR3: CASSLPPVGSGDEKLFF; DNA: TGTGCCAGCAGCCTACCCCCGGTGGGCTCCGGTGATGAAAAACTGTTTTTT
size: -; J: TRBJ1-4; D: -; V: TRBV20-1; CDR3: CSALRSEKLFF; DNA: TGCAGTGCTCTAAGATCAGAAAAACTGTTTTTT
size: -; J: TRBJ2-5; D: -; V: TRBV15; CDR3: CATSRQETQYF; DNA: TGTGCCACCAGCAGGCAAGAGACCCAGTACTTC
size: -; J: TRBJ1-6; D: -; V: TRBV11-2; CDR3: CASSLRVVSPLHF; DNA: TGTGCCAGCAGCTTAAGGGTGGTTTCACCCCTCCACTTT
size: once; J: TRBJ2-7; D: -; V: TRBV6-1; CDR3: CASSVEAGVYEQYF; DNA: TGTGCCAGCAGTGTAGAAGCAGGGGTCTACGAGCAGTACTTC
size: once; J: TRBJ2-5; D: TRBD2; V: TRBV9; CDR3: CASSVGVSGGRGQETQYF; DNA: TGTGCCAGCAGCGTAGGGGTTAGCGGGGGGCGGGGACAAGAGACCCAGTACTTC
size: -; J: TRBJ2-7; D: -; V: TRBV18; CDR3: CASSGGPQGWAQYF; DNA: TGTGCCAGCTCTGGTGGGCCACAAGGATGGGCGCAGTACTTC
size: -; J: TRBJ2-7; D: TRBD2; V: TRBV10-3; CDR3: CAIGALAGSSYEQYF; DNA: TGTGCCATCGGTGCACTAGCGGGTTCCTCCTACGAGCAGTACTTC
size: -; J: TRBJ2-7; D: -; V: TRBV2; CDR3: CASSGPTSYEQYF; DNA: TGTGCCAGCAGTGGCCCAACCTCCTACGAGCAGTACTTC
size: once; J: TRBJ2-7; D: -; V: TRBV5-4; CDR3: CASSQGLGDEQYF; DNA: TGTGCCAGCAGCCAGGGCCTCGGGGACGAGCAGTACTTC
size: -; J: TRBJ2-5; D: -; V: TRBV2; CDR3: CASSEQLLAGWAQETQYF; DNA: TGTGCCAGCAGTGAGCAGCTTTTGGCAGGATGGGCCCAAGAGACCCAGTACTTC
size: few; J: TRBJ1-5; D: -; V: TRBV27; CDR3: CASRAAGGYVPQHF; DNA: TGTGCCAGCAGGGCTGCCGGGGGTTATGTGCCCCAGCATTTT
size: -; J: TRBJ2-1; D: -; V: TRBV2; CDR3: CASSGLHNEQFF; DNA: TGTGCCAGCAGTGGGCTTCACAATGAGCAGTTCTTC
size: -; J: TRBJ2-7; D: TRBD1; V: TRBV27; CDR3: CASKGQFSSYEQYF; DNA: TGTGCCAGCAAGGGACAGTTTAGCTCCTACGAGCAGTACTTC
size: few; J: TRBJ1-1; D: TRBD1; V: TRBV10-3; CDR3: CAIRTGPRGTEAFF; DNA: TGTGCCATCAGGACAGGGCCCAGGGGCACTGAAGCTTTCTTT
size: -; J: TRBJ2-7; D: -; V: TRBV7-8; CDR3: CASSLRAGAFYEQYF; DNA: TGTGCCAGCAGCTTAAGGGCAGGGGCATTCTACGAGCAGTACTTC
size: -; J: TRBJ2-7; D: TRBD1; V: TRBV4-2; CDR3: CASAPPGQGTHEQYF; DNA: TGTGCCAGCGCACCACCGGGACAGGGAACCCACGAGCAGTACTTC
size: -; J: TRBJ1-5; D: -; V: TRBV7-2; CDR3: CASSLAPNQPQHF; DNA: TGTGCCAGCAGCTTAGCTCCGAATCAGCCCCAGCATTTT
size: few; J: TRBJ1-3; D: TRBD1; V: TRBV5-1; CDR3: CASSLGTGANTIYF; DNA: TGCGCCAGCAGCTTAGGGACAGGGGCAAACACCATATATTTT
size: -; J: TRBJ1-2; D: -; V: TRBV7-2; CDR3: CASSLGSFYGYTF; DNA: TGTGCCAGCAGCTTAGGTTCCTTCTATGGCTACACCTTC
size: -; J: TRBJ1-1; D: -; V: TRBV11-3; CDR3: CASSFSGVDTEAFF; DNA: TGTGCCAGCAGCTTTTCAGGGGTGGACACTGAAGCTTTCTTT
size: few; J: TRBJ1-1; D: -; V: TRBV11-2; CDR3: CASSLGGGRMNTEAFF; DNA: TGTGCCAGCAGCTTAGGGGGGGGACGCATGAACACTGAAGCTTTCTTT
size: -; J: TRBJ2-1; D: -; V: TRBV29-1; CDR3: CSVESGGDEQFF; DNA: TGCAGCGTTGAGAGTGGGGGAGATGAGCAGTTCTTC
size: medium-sized; J: TRBJ1-1; D: -; V: TRBV5-4; CDR3: CASSLRRATEAFF; DNA: TGTGCCAGCAGCTTGAGACGGGCAACTGAAGCTTTCTTT
size: -; J: TRBJ2-1; D: TRBD2; V: TRBV7-2; CDR3: CASRARLAGGPSSYNEQFF; DNA: TGTGCCAGCAGGGCCAGACTAGCGGGGGGGCCAAGCTCCTACAATGAGCAGTTCTTC
size: -; J: TRBJ1-1; D: TRBD1; V: TRBV6-5; CDR3: CASRQGTGRTEAFF; DNA: TGTGCCAGCAGACAAGGGACAGGGCGGACTGAAGCTTTCTTT
size: medium-sized; J: TRBJ1-5; D: -; V: TRBV28; CDR3: CASSLGMGRGNQPQHF; DNA: TGTGCCAGCAGTTTAGGGATGGGCAGGGGCAATCAGCCCCAGCATTTT
size: few; J: TRBJ1-4; D: TRBD1; V: TRBV4-1; CDR3: CASSRGTVTTNEKLFF; DNA: TGCGCCAGCAGCCGAGGGACAGTTACAACTAATGAAAAACTGTTTTTT
size: once; J: TRBJ1-1; D: -; V: TRBV2; CDR3: CASTTTRVATEAFF; DNA: TGTGCCAGCACCACCACAAGGGTGGCCACTGAAGCTTTCTTT
size: few; J: TRBJ1-4; D: -; V: TRBV5-1; CDR3: CASSFGWGRGEKLFF; DNA: TGCGCCAGCAGCTTCGGGTGGGGGAGAGGTGAAAAACTGTTTTTT
size: few; J: TRBJ1-5; D: -; V: TRBV28; CDR3: CASTPRGVGNQPQHF; DNA: TGTGCCAGCACTCCCCGGGGGGTCGGCAATCAGCCCCAGCATTTT
size: large; J: TRBJ2-7; D: TRBD2; V: TRBV28; CDR3: CASRGGTQVSYEQYF; DNA: TGTGCCAGCAGGGGGGGGACGCAAGTTTCCTACGAGCAGTACTTC
size: few; J: TRBJ2-5; D: -; V: TRBV29-1; CDR3: CSVASTVTQYF; DNA: TGCAGCGTTGCGTCAACAGTCACCCAGTACTTC